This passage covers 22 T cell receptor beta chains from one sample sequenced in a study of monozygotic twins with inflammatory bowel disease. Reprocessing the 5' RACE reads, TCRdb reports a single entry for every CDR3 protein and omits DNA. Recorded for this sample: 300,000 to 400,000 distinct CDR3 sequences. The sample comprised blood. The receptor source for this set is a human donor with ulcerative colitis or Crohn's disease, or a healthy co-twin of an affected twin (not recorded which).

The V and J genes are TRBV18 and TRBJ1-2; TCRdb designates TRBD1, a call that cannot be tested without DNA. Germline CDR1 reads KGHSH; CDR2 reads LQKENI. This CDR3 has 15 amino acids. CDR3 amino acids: CASSPRDRGIHGYTF.

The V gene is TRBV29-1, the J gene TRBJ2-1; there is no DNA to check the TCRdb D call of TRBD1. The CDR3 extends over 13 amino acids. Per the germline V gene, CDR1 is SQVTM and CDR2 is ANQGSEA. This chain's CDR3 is CSVYTGQYNEQFF.

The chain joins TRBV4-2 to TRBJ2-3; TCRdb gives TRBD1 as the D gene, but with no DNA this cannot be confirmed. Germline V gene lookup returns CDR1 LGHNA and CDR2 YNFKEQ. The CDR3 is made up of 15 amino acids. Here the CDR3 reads CASSRTQGAEDTQYF.

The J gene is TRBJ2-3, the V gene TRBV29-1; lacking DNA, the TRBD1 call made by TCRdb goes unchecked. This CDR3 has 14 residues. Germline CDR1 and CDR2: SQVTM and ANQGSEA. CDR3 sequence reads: CSVGATGATDTQYF.

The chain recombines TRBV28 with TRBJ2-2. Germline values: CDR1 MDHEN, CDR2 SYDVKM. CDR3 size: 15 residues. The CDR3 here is CASRRSGLNTGELFF.

This chain's CDR3 is CASSRNADTQYF. The V and J genes are TRBV11-2 and TRBJ2-3. CDR1 and CDR2 (germline): SGHAT, FQNNGV. The CDR3 spans 12 residues.

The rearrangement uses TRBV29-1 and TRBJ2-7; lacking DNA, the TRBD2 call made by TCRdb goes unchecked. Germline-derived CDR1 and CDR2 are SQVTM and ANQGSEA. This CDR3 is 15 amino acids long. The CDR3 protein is CSVVGTSGSSYEQYF.

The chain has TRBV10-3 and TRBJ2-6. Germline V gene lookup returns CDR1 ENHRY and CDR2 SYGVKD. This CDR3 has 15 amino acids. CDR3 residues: CATSRGNSGANVLTF.

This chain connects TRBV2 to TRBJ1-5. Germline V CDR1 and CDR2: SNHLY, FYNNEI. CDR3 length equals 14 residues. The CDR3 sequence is CASKELQSNQPQHF.

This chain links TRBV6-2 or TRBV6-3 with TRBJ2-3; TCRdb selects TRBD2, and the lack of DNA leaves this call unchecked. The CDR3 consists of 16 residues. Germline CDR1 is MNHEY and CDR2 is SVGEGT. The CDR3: CASSSPSGGDTDTQYF.

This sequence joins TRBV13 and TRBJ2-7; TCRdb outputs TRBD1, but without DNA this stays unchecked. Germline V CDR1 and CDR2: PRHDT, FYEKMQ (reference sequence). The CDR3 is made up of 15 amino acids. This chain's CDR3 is CASSLDWDGAYEQYF.

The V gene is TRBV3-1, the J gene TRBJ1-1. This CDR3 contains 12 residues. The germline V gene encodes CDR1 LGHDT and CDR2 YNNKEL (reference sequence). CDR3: CASSQDPVEAFF.

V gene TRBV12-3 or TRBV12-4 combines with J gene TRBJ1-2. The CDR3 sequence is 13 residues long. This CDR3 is CASSLEFVFGYTF.

The CDR3 here is CASSLTASPPLHF. The chain couples TRBV27 to TRBJ1-6. The germline V gene has CDR1 MNHEY and CDR2 SMNVEV (reference sequence). This CDR3 comprises 13 residues.

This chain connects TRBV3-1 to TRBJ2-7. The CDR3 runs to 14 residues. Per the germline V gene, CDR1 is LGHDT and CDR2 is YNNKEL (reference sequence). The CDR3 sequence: CASSQDLGADEQYF.

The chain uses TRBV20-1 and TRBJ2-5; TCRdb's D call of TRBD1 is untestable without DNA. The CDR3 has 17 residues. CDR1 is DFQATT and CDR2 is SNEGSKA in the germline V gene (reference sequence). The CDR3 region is CSATETGGRHFKETQYF.

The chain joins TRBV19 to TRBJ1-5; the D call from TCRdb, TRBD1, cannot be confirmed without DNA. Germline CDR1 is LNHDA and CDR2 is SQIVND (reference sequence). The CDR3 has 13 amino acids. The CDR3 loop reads CASTGGSNQPQHF.

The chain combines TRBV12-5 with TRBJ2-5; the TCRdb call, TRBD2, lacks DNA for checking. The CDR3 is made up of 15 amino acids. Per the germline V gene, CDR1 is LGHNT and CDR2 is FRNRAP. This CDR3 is CASGLGRAFGETQYF.

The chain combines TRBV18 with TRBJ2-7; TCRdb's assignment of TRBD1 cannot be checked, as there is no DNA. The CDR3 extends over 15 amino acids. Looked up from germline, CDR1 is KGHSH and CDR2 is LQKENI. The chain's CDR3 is CASFPDRALTYEQYF.

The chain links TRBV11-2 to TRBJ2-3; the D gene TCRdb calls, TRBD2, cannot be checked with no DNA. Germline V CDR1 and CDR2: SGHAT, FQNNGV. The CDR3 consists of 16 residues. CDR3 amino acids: CASSPTSGGLRDTQYF.

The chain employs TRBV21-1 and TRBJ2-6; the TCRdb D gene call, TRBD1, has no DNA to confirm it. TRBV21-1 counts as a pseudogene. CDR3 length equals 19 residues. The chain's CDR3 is CASSKALSRGWRGANVLTF.

CDR3 residues: CASSLFSFRTDPRTDTQYF. J is TRBJ2-3 and V is TRBV28; without DNA, the TCRdb call of TRBD1 cannot be checked. This CDR3 spans 19 amino acids. The germline V gene encodes CDR1 MDHEN and CDR2 SYDVKM.